Listed below are T cell receptor beta chains from one sample, sequenced in a study of blood T cell repertoires in COVID-19. The protocol was immunoSEQ multiplex PCR, while the TCRdb copy is restricted to in-frame clones and leaves out a portion. The table lists about 180,000 clones, about 85% of them singletons. Input material: PBMCs or T cells enriched from blood (not recorded which). Receptors originate from a woman in her 40s with acute COVID-19. The CDR3 runs from the conserved cysteine through the conserved F or W. A D gene is named only where the DNA matches it firmly. The size of a clone is reported for some rows only, either as once, few or many, or as a class for expanded clones.

J gene,D gene,clone size,V gene,CDR3 protein,CDR3 DNA
TRBJ1-2,TRBD1,-,TRBV5-1,CASSPILRDRGYGYTF,TGCGCCAGCAGCCCGATATTAAGGGACAGGGGTTATGGCTACACCTTC
TRBJ1-2,-,-,TRBV6-5,CASKAGPFYGYTF,TGTGCCAGCAAGGCAGGCCCTTTCTATGGCTACACCTTC
TRBJ1-4,TRBD1,-,TRBV5-1,CASSSTGGNEKLFF,TGCGCCAGCAGCTCGACAGGGGGTAATGAAAAACTGTTTTTT
TRBJ1-6,-,-,TRBV5-1,CASSLDQGSASPLHF,TGCGCCAGCAGCTTGGACCAGGGATCCGCTTCACCCCTCCACTTT
TRBJ2-1,TRBD2,once,TRBV19,CASSIGGRATNEQFF,TGTGCCAGTAGTATAGGTGGGAGGGCCACTAATGAGCAGTTCTTC
TRBJ2-5,TRBD2,-,TRBV6-2/TRBV6-3,CASSSGLLAGGGETQYF,TGTGCCAGCAGTTCCGGCCTTTTAGCGGGAGGAGGGGAGACCCAGTACTTC
TRBJ1-2,-,few,TRBV20-1,CSAPGIYGYTF,TGCAGTGCCCCCGGGATTTATGGCTACACCTTC
TRBJ2-5,TRBD1,-,TRBV3-1/TRBV3-2,CASSQDLGRGQETQYF,TGTGCCAGCAGCCAAGATCTTGGCAGGGGGCAAGAGACCCAGTACTTC
TRBJ2-7,-,-,TRBV21-1,CASSTSGRRSSYEQYF,TGTGCCAGCAGCACTAGCGGGAGGCGAAGCTCCTACGAGCAGTACTTC
TRBJ2-5,-,-,TRBV4-1,CASSQDLNGRKYF,TGCGCCAGCAGCCAAGATCTTAACGGTCGTAAGTACTTC
TRBJ2-3,TRBD2,-,TRBV6-2/TRBV6-3,CASSYRVAGTSTDTQYF,TGTGCCAGCAGTTACAGGGTAGCGGGGACTAGCACAGATACGCAGTATTTT
TRBJ2-1,-,-,TRBV14,CASSQDLDGRQFF,TGTGCCAGCAGCCAAGATTTGGATGGGAGGCAGTTCTTC
TRBJ2-7,TRBD1,-,TRBV5-1,CASSFFPGGLDEQYF,TGCGCCAGCAGCTTTTTTCCAGGGGGTCTTGACGAGCAGTACTTC
TRBJ2-5,-,-,TRBV19,CASSIGGGGETQYF,TGTGCCAGTAGTATCGGCGGGGGCGGGGAGACCCAGTACTTC
TRBJ2-1,TRBD1,once,TRBV18,CASSPRDRGLNEQFF,TGTGCCAGCTCACCCCGGGACAGGGGATTGAATGAGCAGTTCTTC
TRBJ1-5,TRBD1,-,TRBV4-1,CASSQVGQKDQPQHF,TGCGCCAGCAGCCAAGTGGGACAGAAAGATCAGCCCCAGCATTTT
TRBJ2-6,TRBD2,-,TRBV7-9,CASSLTSGVTGANVLTF,TGTGCCAGCAGCTTGACTAGCGGAGTCACTGGGGCCAACGTCCTGACTTTC
TRBJ1-2,TRBD1,-,TRBV6-5,CASRDDRAYGYTF,TGTGCCAGCAGGGACGACAGGGCCTATGGCTACACCTTC